These T cell receptor beta chains were read from a single sample in a study of graft-versus-host responses after intestinal transplantation. The antigens these receptors bind are not known. Libraries were prepared by immunoSEQ multiplex PCR; TCRdb keeps only in-frame clonotypes and omits some of them. Here the sample spans approximately 130,000 clones, approximately 90% being singletons. The sequenced sample was unstimulated CD4+ T cells sorted from spleen or lymph node cells, obtained before intestinal transplant. The receptors were gathered from a human donor who received an intestinal transplant. CDR3s include the opening cysteine and the closing phenylalanine or tryptophan. D genes are given only for firm matches.

v_gene	j_gene	d_gene	CDR3aa
TRBV9	TRBJ1-2	-	CASSTRFRVDGDGYTF
TRBV30	TRBJ1-1	-	CAWSVGGRKAFF
TRBV7-2	TRBJ2-7	-	CASSFTTPTVKQYF
TRBV30	TRBJ1-4	-	CALGGQVEKLFF
TRBV5-4	TRBJ2-4	-	CASSLWTGIQYF
TRBV28	TRBJ1-2	-	CASSVTGTAYGYTF
TRBV2	TRBJ1-1	-	CASRGERDNTEAFF
TRBV6-1	TRBJ2-3	TRBD1	CASRQTGSGADTQYF
TRBV6-5	TRBJ1-1	-	CASSYFGNTEAFF
TRBV6-6	TRBJ1-2	TRBD1	CASSRPGTGLSYGYTF
TRBV27	TRBJ2-7	-	CASSLVPVSLYEQYF
TRBV7-2	TRBJ1-1	-	CASSPGAVGMNTEAFF
TRBV5-4	TRBJ2-1	-	CASRSNLADEQFF
TRBV6-1	TRBJ1-3	-	CASSEGFNSGNTIYF
TRBV5-1	TRBJ2-7	-	CASSPLGVSSYEQYF
TRBV29-1	TRBJ1-2	-	CSVPVWGFSGGYTF
TRBV10-3	TRBJ2-7	TRBD1	CAISESSDRGHEQYF
TRBV21-1	TRBJ1-4	-	CASSKISGEKLFF
TRBV5-1	TRBJ2-1	TRBD1	CASSWTARRQGTYNEQFF
TRBV6-5	TRBJ2-5	TRBD2	CASSYSTSGGVKTQYF
TRBV18	TRBJ1-6	TRBD1	CASSRTETGGNSPLHF
TRBV7-2	TRBJ1-1	-	CASSLVGTNTEAFF
TRBV7-3	TRBJ2-3	-	CASSYRSTGGDTQYF
TRBV29-1	TRBJ2-1	TRBD2	CSVGTRFDNEQFF
TRBV27	TRBJ1-2	-	CASGGRGPPYGYTF
TRBV10-3	TRBJ1-1	-	CAISESGTYTEAFF
TRBV29-1	TRBJ2-3	TRBD2	CSAVQRGPADTQYF
TRBV5-1	TRBJ1-1	-	CASTEGTRGRNTEAFF
TRBV18	TRBJ2-3	TRBD2	CASSRPGGIGAQYF
TRBV20-1	TRBJ1-5	-	CSAGLNQPQHF
TRBV5-1	TRBJ1-1	-	CASREGNTEAFF